This T cell receptor (beta chain) was recovered during a study of blood T cell repertoires in COVID-19. Germline-derived CDR1 and CDR2 are KGHDR and SFDVKD. V lost 1 base and J 6 bases, leaving 9 bases between the germline ends. The CDR3 sequence is 13 residues long. Method: immunoSEQ multiplex PCR; TCRdb's copy keeps in-frame clones and lacks some. There are roughly 160,000 clones in the sample; roughly 84% occur only once, and 5% to 6% lies in the top ten. The sequence was obtained from a woman between 50 and 59 years old with COVID-19, enrolled during active disease. Sequencing was performed on peripheral blood. V is TRBV24-1 and J is TRBJ2-7; D is uncertain. The CDR3 sequence is CATSDFLASEQYF. The CDR3 DNA follows: TGTGCCACCAGTGATTTCCTCGCCAGCGAGCAGTACTTC.